A single sample is the source of the 32 T cell receptor beta chains below, sequenced in a study of blood T cell repertoires in COVID-19. Data came from immunoSEQ multiplex PCR; TCRdb stores just in-frame clones and leaves some out. The sample holds fewer than 30,000 clones, 75% to 90% seen once. Sample: peripheral blood. These receptors were collected from a human donor in a cohort sampled during active COVID-19.

The J gene is TRBJ2-1, the V gene TRBV5-4; D possibly corresponds to TRBD2 (5 bases). The germline CDR1 and CDR2 sequences are SGHNT and YYREEE (reference sequence). The CDR3 has 19 amino acids. V was pared by 0 bases and J by 3 bases, with 22 bases between. The CDR3 region is CASSLDFEGSPRLYNEQFF. The CDR3 DNA reads as TGTGCCAGCAGCTTGGATTTCGAGGGATCCCCCCGCCTCTACAATGAGCAGTTCTTC.

The rearrangement uses TRBV19 and TRBJ1-5, with a possible D match to TRBD1 (6 bases). CDR1 and CDR2 from the germline V gene are LNHDA and SQIVND (reference sequence). There are 15 residues in the CDR3. V was trimmed by 6 bases and J by 2 bases, leaving 14 bases between them. The CDR3 sequence: CASRRGGGGNQPQHF. CDR3 nucleotides: TGTGCCAGTAGAAGAGGGGGAGGGGGCAATCAGCCCCAGCATTTT.

The genes are TRBV15 and TRBJ1-1, with D hard to call. This CDR3 has 12 amino acids. V was trimmed by 1 base and J by 5 bases, leaving 5 bases between them. CDR1 and CDR2 (germline): LNHNV, YYDKDF (reference sequence). The CDR3 region is CATSRGETEAFF. The CDR3 DNA follows: TGTGCCACCAGCAGAGGGGAGACTGAAGCTTTCTTT. Full variable domain (remainder filled in from reference TRBV15 and TRBJ1-1): DAMVIQNPRYQVTQFGKPVTLSCSQTLNHNVMYWYQQKSSQAPKLLFHYYDKDFNNEADTPDNFQSRRPNTSFCFLDIRSPGLGDTAMYLCATSRGETEAFFGQGTRLTVV.

This clone came up a few times. The rearrangement links TRBV28 to TRBJ2-7; 7 bases are a match to TRBD1. Trimming at V came to 6 bases and at J to 1 base, leaving 6 bases not matched to a gene. Germline CDR1 and CDR2: MDHEN and SYDVKM. The CDR3 has 14 amino acids. The CDR3 region is CASSPGGRSYEQYF. The CDR3, as DNA: TGTGCCAGCAGCCCAGGGGGTAGGTCCTACGAGCAGTACTTC.

This chain joins TRBV24-1 and TRBJ2-3; possibly TRBD2 for D (5 bases). Germline loops: CDR1 KGHDR, CDR2 SFDVKD. The CDR3 contains 15 residues. Trimming pared 3 bases from V and 0 bases from J, leaving 9 bases between. Here the CDR3 reads CATSDSGLSTDTQYF. The CDR3 DNA is TGTGCCACCAGTGATAGCGGTTTGAGCACAGATACGCAGTATTTT.

This clone was observed once. This chain connects TRBV5-1 to TRBJ2-7; 8 bases map to TRBD2. CDR3 length equals 16 residues. V trimming: 0 bases; J trimming: 3 bases; junction bases outside the gene matches: 8. CDR1 SGHRS and CDR2 YFSETQ come from the germline V gene. The CDR3 loop reads CASSLGGERGYYEQYF. Here the CDR3 DNA reads TGCGCCAGCAGCTTGGGGGGGGAGCGGGGGTACTACGAGCAGTACTTC.

This clone showed up just a few times. The chain uses TRBV11-2 and TRBJ2-5; 10 nucleotides line up with TRBD1. The germline gives CDR1 SGHAT, CDR2 FQNNGV. The trim removed 6 bases at V and 5 bases at J, leaving 6 bases unmatched. The CDR3 runs to 14 residues. Written as DNA, the CDR3 is TGTGCCAGCAGGAGGGACAGGGGTTCCGAGACCCAGTACTTC. Translating gives CASRRDRGSETQYF.

The chain recombines TRBV11-2 with TRBJ1-2; D gene uncertain. Germline CDR1 SGHAT, CDR2 FQNNGV. V lost 0 bases and J 7 bases, leaving 6 bases between the germline ends. The CDR3 is made up of 12 amino acids. Written as DNA, the CDR3 is TGTGCCAGCAGCTTAGATCCCTCTGGCTACACCTTC. This sequence encodes CASSLDPSGYTF. The full variable domain, completed using reference TRBV11-2 and TRBJ1-2, is EAGVAQSPRYKIIEKRQSVAFWCNPISGHATLYWYQQILGQGPKLLIQFQNNGVVDDSQLPKDRFSAERLKGVDSTLKIQPAKLEDSAVYLCASSLDPSGYTFGSGTRLTVV.

The chain employs TRBV18 and TRBJ2-7, with 11 bases lining up with TRBD1. The trim removed 2 bases at V and 7 bases at J, leaving 7 bases unmatched. In germline, CDR1 is KGHSH, CDR2 LQKENI. The CDR3 has 15 residues. DNA for the CDR3: TGTGCCAGCTCACCAGGGACAGGGGGGGCGTCGGAGCAGTACTTC. It is translated as CASSPGTGGASEQYF.

The CDR3 protein is CASSLLRTGNNSPLHF. The CDR3 nucleotides are TGTGCCAGCAGCTTACTTAGGACAGGCAATAATTCACCCCTCCACTTT. The chain uses TRBV11-2 and TRBJ1-6, with TRBD1 identical over 7 bases. The V and J ends lost 2 bases and 5 bases, in that order; junction bases with no gene match: 6. This CDR3 has 16 residues. Per the germline V gene, CDR1 is SGHAT and CDR2 is FQNNGV.

The gene calls are TRBV5-4 and TRBJ2-5; the match to TRBD2 covers 9 bases. The CDR3 is made up of 17 amino acids. The germline V gene encodes CDR1 SGHNT and CDR2 YYREEE (reference sequence). The J segment lost 4 bases and the V segment lost 1 base, leaving 11 bases of the junction unmatched. The CDR3 loop is CASSLRGAGGWAETQYF. In nucleotides, the CDR3 is TGTGCCAGCAGCTTGAGAGGAGCGGGGGGCTGGGCAGAGACCCAGTACTTC.

The chain couples TRBV28 to TRBJ2-3, with D uncertain. Germline V gene lookup returns CDR1 MDHEN and CDR2 SYDVKM. Trimming left V 6 bases short and J 9 bases short, with 10 bases between. The CDR3 is made up of 11 amino acids. DNA of the CDR3: TGTGCCAGCAGGTCTTTATTGACGCAGTATTTT. It yields the protein CASRSLLTQYF.

This rearrangement joins TRBV5-1 to TRBJ2-4, with 7 bases aligning to TRBD1. The V gene end was trimmed by 0 bases and the J gene end by 6 bases; junction bases not matched to a gene: 9. The CDR3 spans 16 residues. Germline values: CDR1 SGHRS, CDR2 YFSETQ. Written as DNA, the CDR3 is TGCGCCAGCAGCTTGGGGGACAGCCGTCAGGGAAACATTCAGTACTTC. Protein: CASSLGDSRQGNIQYF.

The chain is built from TRBV12-5 and TRBJ1-2; no reliable D call. Germline assignment: CDR1 LGHNT and CDR2 FRNRAP. The CDR3 runs 16 residues. V dropped 6 bases and J dropped 5 bases, with 22 bases sitting between them. CDR3 sequence reads: CASGHAGLSSPYGYTF. CDR3 coding DNA: TGTGCTAGTGGCCACGCCGGCCTTAGCTCCCCGTATGGCTACACCTTC.

The chain has TRBV29-1 and TRBJ2-6; no clear D gene. The CDR3 runs to 14 residues. Germline V gives CDR1 SQVTM, CDR2 ANQGSEA. V lost 4 bases, J lost 3 bases, and 10 bases lay in between. CDR3 protein: CSVVIGGGANVLTF. The CDR3 DNA reads TGCAGCGTTGTTATCGGCGGTGGGGCCAACGTCCTGACTTTC.

This sequence joins TRBV2 and TRBJ1-1, with D possibly matching TRBD1 (6 bases). This CDR3 has 13 amino acids. Trimming stripped 7 bases from V and 4 bases from J, with 13 bases between. CDR1 SNHLY and CDR2 FYNNEI come from the germline V gene. Written as DNA, the CDR3 is TGTGCCAGCATCAAGGACAGAGGCACTGAAGCTTTCTTT. Translating gives CASIKDRGTEAFF.

V and J are TRBV3-1 (or the pseudogene TRBV3-2) and TRBJ1-1; 7 bases map to TRBD1. Germline V gene sequence: CDR1 LGHDT, CDR2 YNNKEL (reference sequence). V shed 4 bases, J shed 0 bases, and the junction held 8 bases outside the gene matches. This CDR3 comprises 16 residues. Written as DNA, the CDR3 is TGTGCCAGCAGCCGCCCGGGACAGCTCTTGAACACTGAAGCTTTCTTT. It yields the protein CASSRPGQLLNTEAFF.

The CDR3 DNA reads as TGTGCCAGCAGCTTAGGCGGGGGGTCGAGCTCCTACAATGAGCAGTTCTTC. Translated, it gives CASSLGGGSSSYNEQFF. This chain joins TRBV7-9 and TRBJ2-1; 8 positions match TRBD2. The J segment lost 0 bases and the V segment lost 1 base, leaving 5 bases of the junction unmatched. The CDR3 has 17 residues. Germline-derived CDR1 and CDR2 are SEHNR and FQNEAQ (reference sequence).

The chain carries TRBV28 and TRBJ2-7, with 7 bases that match TRBD1. The length of the CDR3 is 15 residues. Looked up from germline, CDR1 is MDHEN and CDR2 is SYDVKM. J was trimmed by 4 bases and V by 6 bases; bases with no gene match: 12. CDR3 in amino acids: CASRTSDRDVYEQYF. The CDR3 DNA reads as TGTGCCAGCAGAACTAGTGACAGGGACGTTTACGAGCAGTACTTC.

The rearrangement joins TRBV7-8 to TRBJ1-2; perhaps TRBD1 as D (5 bases). With 2 bases removed from V and 8 bases from J, the gap between germline ends came to 18 bases. The CDR3 is made up of 15 amino acids. Looked up from germline, CDR1 is SGHVS and CDR2 is FQNEAQ. The CDR3 DNA follows: TGTGCCAGCAGCTTAACCAGACAGACTGCTTTAGGCTACACCTTC. It translates to CASSLTRQTALGYTF.

The gene calls are TRBV3-1 (or the pseudogene TRBV3-2) and TRBJ2-1; TRBD1 matches 9 bases. V was pared by 3 bases and J by 4 bases, with 7 bases of the junction left unmatched. The CDR3 runs 16 residues. Germline V lookup: CDR1 LGHDT, CDR2 YNNKEL (reference sequence). In DNA, the CDR3 is TGTGCCAGCAGCCAGGAAGGACAGGGGCCTTACAATGAGCAGTTCTTC. This codes for CASSQEGQGPYNEQFF.

This chain uses TRBV7-8 with TRBJ2-7; D is possibly TRBD2 (6 bases). CDR3 length: 16 amino acids. V lost 6 bases to trimming and J lost 2 bases, with 20 bases between them. Germline V gene lookup returns CDR1 SGHVS and CDR2 FQNEAQ. CDR3 amino acids: CASSFSSGARTYEQYF. The CDR3 DNA follows: TGTGCCAGCAGTTTTTCTTCGGGAGCTAGAACCTACGAGCAGTACTTC.

The rearrangement joins TRBV5-6 to TRBJ1-1; a possible D gene is TRBD1 (5 bases). The CDR3 spans 13 residues. V was cut by 5 bases and J by 3 bases, with 11 bases left in between. Germline CDR1 reads SGHDT; CDR2 reads YYEEEE. Here the CDR3 reads CASSWTWDTEAFF. In DNA, the CDR3 is TGTGCCAGCAGTTGGACATGGGACACTGAAGCTTTCTTT.

V and J are TRBV10-1 and TRBJ1-5, with D unresolved. Per the germline V gene, CDR1 is WNHNN and CDR2 is SYGVQD (reference sequence). V lost 4 bases and J lost 6, with 10 bases in between. CDR3 length: 13 residues. CDR3 coding DNA: TGCGCCAGCAGTGGAGGGATGGGTCAGCCCCAGCATTTT. It encodes CASSGGMGQPQHF.

The CDR3 DNA reads as TGTGCCAGCAGCCAAGCGATTCTAGCGGGAGTTAGTACAGATACGCAGTATTTT. Amino acid sequence: CASSQAILAGVSTDTQYF. V is TRBV3-1 (or the pseudogene TRBV3-2) and J is TRBJ2-3, with TRBD2 matching 10 bases. The CDR3 is 18 amino acids. The V and J ends lost 1 base and 3 bases, in that order; junction bases with no gene match: 10. Germline V gives CDR1 LGHDT, CDR2 YNNKEL (reference sequence).

The chain couples TRBV28 to TRBJ2-7; D perhaps matches TRBD2 (5 bases). V was trimmed by 2 bases and J by 2 bases, leaving 10 bases between them. The germline V gene has CDR1 MDHEN and CDR2 SYDVKM. This CDR3 has 14 amino acids. CDR3 nucleotides: TGTGCCAGCAGTTTACCGTCCGGGGCCTACGAGCAGTACTTC. It is translated as CASSLPSGAYEQYF. The full variable domain, in which reference TRBV28 and TRBJ2-7 provide the parts outside the CDR3, is DVKVTQSSRYLVKRTGEKVFLECVQDMDHENMFWYRQDPGLGLRLIYFSYDVKMKEKGDIPEGYSVSREKKERFSLILESASTNQTSMYLCASSLPSGAYEQYFGPGTRLTVT.

The J gene is TRBJ1-2, the V gene TRBV28, with D unclear. The length of the CDR3 is 11 residues. Germline values: CDR1 MDHEN, CDR2 SYDVKM. Trimming shortened V by 7 bases and J by 4 bases, and 7 bases separated the two germline ends. The CDR3 protein is CASILLYGYTF. CDR3 in DNA: TGTGCCAGCATCCTACTCTATGGCTACACCTTC.

The genes are TRBV5-8 and TRBJ2-3, with 9 bases matching TRBD1. Unmatched junction bases numbered 11, after V lost 3 bases and J lost 3 bases. CDR1 and CDR2 from the germline V gene are SGHTS and YDEGEE. The CDR3 totals 17 residues. For the CDR3, the DNA is TGTGCCAGCAGCTGGGAACCGGGACAGGGTGGAACAGATACGCAGTATTTT. Translated, it gives CASSWEPGQGGTDTQYF. Combining the CDR3 with reference TRBV5-8 and TRBJ2-3 gives the whole variable domain EAGVTQSPTHLIKTRGQQATLRCSPISGHTSVYWYQQALGLGLQFLLWYDEGEERNRGNFPPRFSGRQFPNYSSELNVNALELEDSALYLCASSWEPGQGGTDTQYFGPGTRLTVL.

The chain's CDR3 is CASSLSRTRKETQYF. The CDR3 DNA follows: TGTGCCAGCAGCTTATCCCGAACACGTAAGGAGACCCAGTACTTC. This rearrangement joins TRBV11-1 to TRBJ2-5; D remains unclear. Trimming left V 2 bases short and J 5 bases short, with 15 bases between. The germline gives CDR1 SGHAT, CDR2 FQDESV (reference sequence). The CDR3 extends over 15 amino acids. Full variable domain (missing parts from reference TRBV11-1 and TRBJ2-5): EAEVAQSPRYKITEKSQAVAFWCDPISGHATLYWYRQILGQGPELLVQFQDESVVDDSQLPKDRFSAERLKGVDSTLKIQPAELGDSAMYLCASSLSRTRKETQYFGPGTRLLVL.

The J gene is TRBJ2-3, the V gene TRBV7-7, with D perhaps TRBD1 (6 bases). Germline CDR1 SSHAT, CDR2 FNYEAQ (reference sequence). Trimming took off 1 base at V and 3 bases at J, with 11 bases between the two ends. This CDR3 has 15 residues. The CDR3 sequence: CASSLGLGATDTQYF. DNA of the CDR3: TGTGCCAGCAGCTTAGGTCTGGGGGCGACAGATACGCAGTATTTT. Full variable domain (missing parts from reference TRBV7-7 and TRBJ2-3): GAGVSQSPRYKVTKRGQDVTLRCDPISSHATLYWYQQALGQGPEFLTYFNYEAQPDKSGLPSDRFSAERPEGSISTLTIQRTEQRDSAMYRCASSLGLGATDTQYFGPGTRLTVL.

The V call is TRBV7-9, the J call TRBJ2-3; 9 positions match TRBD2. V gave up 5 bases and J gave up 5 bases; unmatched junction bases: 5. Per the germline V gene, CDR1 is SEHNR and CDR2 is FQNEAQ (reference sequence). The CDR3 has 14 amino acids. CDR3 coding DNA: TGTGCCAGCAGCCCCGCGGGAGGGCAAGATACGCAGTATTTT. Its protein is CASSPAGGQDTQYF.

This rearrangement joins TRBV29-1 to TRBJ2-3, with D possibly matching TRBD1 (6 bases). The germline V gene has CDR1 SQVTM and CDR2 ANQGSEA. CDR3 size: 11 residues. V was cut by 6 bases and J by 4 bases, with 8 bases left in between. CDR3 in amino acids: CSVDSADTQYF. Written as DNA, the CDR3 is TGCAGCGTGGACAGTGCAGATACGCAGTATTTT.